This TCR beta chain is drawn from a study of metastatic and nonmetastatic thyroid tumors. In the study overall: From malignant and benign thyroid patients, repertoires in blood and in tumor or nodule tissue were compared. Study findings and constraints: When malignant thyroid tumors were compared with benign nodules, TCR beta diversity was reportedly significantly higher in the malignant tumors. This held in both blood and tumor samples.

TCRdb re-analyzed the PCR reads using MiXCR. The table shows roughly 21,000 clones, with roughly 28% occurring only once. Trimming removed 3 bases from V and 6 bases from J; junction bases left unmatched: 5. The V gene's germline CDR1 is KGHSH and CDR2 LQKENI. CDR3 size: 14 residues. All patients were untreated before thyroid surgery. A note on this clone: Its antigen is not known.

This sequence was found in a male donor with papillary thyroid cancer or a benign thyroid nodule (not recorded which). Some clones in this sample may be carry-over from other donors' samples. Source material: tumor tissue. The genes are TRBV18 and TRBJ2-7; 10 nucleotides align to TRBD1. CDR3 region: CASSPRDRGTEQYF. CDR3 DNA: TGTGCCAGCTCACCCCGGGACAGGGGTACCGAGCAGTACTTC.